A selection of T cell receptor beta chains follows, all from one sample in a study of breast tumors, draining lymph nodes, adjacent tissues. TCRdb re-analysed the multiplex PCR reads in MiXCR, keeping a single row per CDR3 protein. The sample lists about 150,000 distinct CDR3 sequences, roughly 33% occurring once. The sequenced material came from axillary lymph node tissue. These receptor sequences come from a female donor with breast cancer. Some clones in this sample may be carry-over from other donors' samples. The CDR3 runs from the conserved cysteine through the conserved F or W. The order of the fields is clone size, V gene, D gene, J gene, CDR3 DNA, CDR3 protein. D genes are given only for firm matches. The size entry is marked missing in some rows and otherwise reads once, few, many or a size class.

>NA|TRBV7-6|TRBD1|TRBJ2-7
TGTGCCAGCAGCTCGGGGACAGGGGGGATCAGCTCCTACGAGCAGTACTTC
CASSSGTGGISSYEQYF
>many|TRBV24-1|TRBD1|TRBJ1-2
TGTGCCACCAGTGACCGAAGGACAGGGTCGGCAGGCTATGGCTACACCTTC
CATSDRRTGSAGYGYTF
>NA|TRBV5-5|NA|TRBJ2-2
TGTGCCAGCAGCTCCCGAGCGGCGGGCCTCACCGGGGGGCTGTTTTTT
CASSSRAAGLTGGLFF
>many|TRBV20-1|NA|TRBJ2-7
TGCAGTGCTAGAGATACCCGGGGGAATGCCCCCTACGAGCAGTACTTC
CSARDTRGNAPYEQYF
>many|TRBV12-3/TRBV12-4|NA|TRBJ2-6
TGTGCCAGCAGTTTCTCTGGGGCCAACGTCCTGACTTTC
CASSFSGANVLTF
>many|TRBV14|TRBD1|TRBJ2-1
TGTGCCAGCAGCCAGACAGGGGGCGTTGAGCAGTTCTTC
CASSQTGGVEQFF
>NA|TRBV15|NA|TRBJ2-2
TGTGCCACCAGCAGAGCCTCGAACACCGGGGAGCTGTTTTTT
CATSRASNTGELFF
>many|TRBV4-3|NA|TRBJ2-1
TGCGCCAGCAGCCGCCGCAATGAGCAGTTCTTC
CASSRRNEQFF
>many|TRBV13|NA|TRBJ2-5
TGTGCCAGCAGCTATATTAAGAGGGCAGGCGCTATCCAAGAGACCCAGTACTTC
CASSYIKRAGAIQETQYF
>many|TRBV7-9|NA|TRBJ1-2
TGTGCCAGCAGCATAGATTGGGTTTCTGGCTACACCTTC
CASSIDWVSGYTF
>many|TRBV5-1|TRBD1|TRBJ1-4
TGCGCCAGCAGCCGCAGGGGGCCCGAAGAAAAACTGTTTTTT
CASSRRGPEEKLFF
>many|TRBV20-1|NA|TRBJ2-1
TGCAGTGCCGCGGCTTTCAGGTCGGACAATGAGCAGTTCTTC
CSAAAFRSDNEQFF
>NA|TRBV7-2|TRBD1|TRBJ1-2
TGTGCCAGCAGCATTGGACAGGAGGCTGGCTACACCTTC
CASSIGQEAGYTF
>many|TRBV12-3/TRBV12-4|NA|TRBJ2-5
TGTGCCAGCAGTTTCTCGGTACAAGAGACCCAGTACTTC
CASSFSVQETQYF
>many|TRBV11-2|NA|TRBJ2-5
TGTGCCAGCAGCTTGGGGAGTCCGGAGACCCAGTACTTC
CASSLGSPETQYF
>NA|TRBV11-1|NA|TRBJ1-4
TGTGCCAGCAGCTTAGCGGGGGGGCAGTACAATGAAAAACTGTTTTTT
CASSLAGGQYNEKLFF
>many|TRBV2|NA|TRBJ2-7
TGTGCCAGCAGTGAACCCTTTGGTGGCGGGGCTAGCTCCTACGAGCAGTACTTC
CASSEPFGGGASSYEQYF
>many|TRBV9|TRBD1|TRBJ2-5
TGTGCCAGCAGCCCAGGGGACAGAGATACAGAGACCCAGTACTTC
CASSPGDRDTETQYF
>once|TRBV20-1|NA|TRBJ2-2
TGCAGTGCTAGACCCCCTAGCGGGGAGCTGTTTTTT
CSARPPSGELFF
>many|TRBV7-2|NA|TRBJ2-7
TGTGCCAGCAGCTTCTCGGGGGCTCGGGCCTACGAGCAGTACTTC
CASSFSGARAYEQYF